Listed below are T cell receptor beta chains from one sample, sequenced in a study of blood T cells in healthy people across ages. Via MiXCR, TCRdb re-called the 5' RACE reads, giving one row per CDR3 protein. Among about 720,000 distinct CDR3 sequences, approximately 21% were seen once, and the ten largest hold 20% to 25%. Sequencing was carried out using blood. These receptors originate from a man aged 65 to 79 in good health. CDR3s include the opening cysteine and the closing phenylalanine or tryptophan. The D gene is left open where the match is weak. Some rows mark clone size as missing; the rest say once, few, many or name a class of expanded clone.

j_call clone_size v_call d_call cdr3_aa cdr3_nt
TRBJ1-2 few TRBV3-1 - CASSQGLYGYTF TGTGCCAGCAGCCAAGGCCTCTATGGCTACACCTTC
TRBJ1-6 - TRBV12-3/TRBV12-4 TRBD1 CASSLGWDRRSPLHF TGTGCCAGCAGTTTAGGATGGGACAGGCGGTCACCCCTCCACTTT
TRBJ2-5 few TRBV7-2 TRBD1 CASRTPGTAQETQYF TGTGCCAGCAGGACGCCCGGGACAGCCCAAGAGACCCAGTACTTC
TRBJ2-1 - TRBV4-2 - CASSQDGAAGNEQFF TGTGCCAGCAGCCAAGACGGAGCGGCGGGCAATGAGCAGTTCTTC
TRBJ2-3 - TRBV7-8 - CASSLIPGLITDTQYF TGTGCCAGCAGCCTTATTCCGGGACTCATCACAGATACGCAGTATTTT
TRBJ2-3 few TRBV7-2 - CASSSGLSDTQYF TGTGCCAGCAGCTCGGGCTTGTCGGATACGCAGTATTTT
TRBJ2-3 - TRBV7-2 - CASSLGGTLADTQYF TGTGCCAGCAGCTTAGGGGGGACTCTCGCAGATACGCAGTATTTT
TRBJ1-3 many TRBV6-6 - CASSLVSGNTIYF TGTGCCAGCAGTCTAGTTTCTGGAAACACCATATATTTT
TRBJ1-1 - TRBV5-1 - CASSFGGGENTEAFF TGCGCCAGCAGCTTCGGAGGGGGGGAGAACACTGAAGCTTTCTTT
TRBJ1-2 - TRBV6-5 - CASRKPSQGSYGYTF TGTGCCAGCAGAAAGCCCTCACAGGGTAGCTATGGCTACACCTTC
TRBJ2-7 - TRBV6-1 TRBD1 CASSRLGTGTYEQYF TGTGCCAGCAGTAGGTTAGGGACAGGGACCTACGAGCAGTACTTC
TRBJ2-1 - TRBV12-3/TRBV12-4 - CASSFTGSPNEQFF TGTGCCAGCAGTTTTACGGGATCACCCAATGAGCAGTTCTTC
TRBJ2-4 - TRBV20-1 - CSARDWGQTLAKNIQYF TGCAGTGCTAGAGATTGGGGGCAAACCCTAGCCAAAAACATTCAGTACTTC
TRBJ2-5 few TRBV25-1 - CASRGLVTQYF TGTGCCAGCAGGGGGCTGGTGACCCAGTACTTC
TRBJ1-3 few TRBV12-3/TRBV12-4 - CASRPQDSGNTIYF TGTGCCAGCAGACCCCAGGACTCTGGAAACACCATATATTTT
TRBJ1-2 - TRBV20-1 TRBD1 CSARVGQGRGANYGYTF TGCAGTGCTAGGGTTGGACAGGGAAGGGGAGCTAACTATGGCTACACCTTC
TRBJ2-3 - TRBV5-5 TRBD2 CASSPGGLWTQYF TGTGCCAGCAGCCCCGGGGGGTTGTGGACGCAGTATTTT
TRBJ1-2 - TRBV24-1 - CATSGPRGLMGYGYTF TGTGCCACCAGTGGCCCCCGCGGGCTGATGGGCTATGGCTACACCTTC
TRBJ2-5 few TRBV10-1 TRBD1 CASSERGTAQETQYF TGCGCCAGCAGTGAGAGAGGGACAGCGCAAGAGACCCAGTACTTC
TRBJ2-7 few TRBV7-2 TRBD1 CASSLAPGQGYEQYF TGTGCCAGCAGCTTAGCGCCGGGACAGGGCTACGAGCAGTACTTC
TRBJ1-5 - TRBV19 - CASTLLWPASNQPQHF TGTGCCAGTACACTCCTCTGGCCAGCTAGCAATCAGCCCCAGCATTTT
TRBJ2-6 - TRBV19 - CASSIGVAGANVLTF TGTGCCAGTAGTATAGGCGTTGCTGGGGCCAACGTCCTGACTTTC
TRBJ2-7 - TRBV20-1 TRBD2 CSASWTSASYEQYF TGCAGTGCTAGTTGGACTAGCGCCTCCTACGAGCAGTACTTC
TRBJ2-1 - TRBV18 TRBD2 CASSPRGVGSYNEQFF TGTGCCAGCTCACCGCGGGGGGTAGGCTCCTACAATGAGCAGTTCTTC
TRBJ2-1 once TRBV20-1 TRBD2 CSARWTSGVGQFF TGCAGTGCTCGATGGACTAGCGGGGTGGGGCAGTTCTTC
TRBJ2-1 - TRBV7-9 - CASSARGAQIREQFF TGTGCCAGCAGCGCCCGGGGGGCGCAAATCCGTGAGCAGTTCTTC
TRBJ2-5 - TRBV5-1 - CASRVRVGETQYF TGCGCCAGCAGAGTCAGGGTAGGAGAGACCCAGTACTTC
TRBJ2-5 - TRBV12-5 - CASGPDHAGTQYF TGTGCTAGTGGTCCCGACCACGCGGGAACCCAGTACTTC
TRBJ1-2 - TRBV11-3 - CASSPRGYDGYTF TGTGCCAGCAGCCCTCGGGGATATGATGGCTACACCTTC
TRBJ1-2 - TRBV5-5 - CASSLKGGYGYTF TGTGCCAGCAGCTTGAAGGGGGGCTATGGCTACACCTTC
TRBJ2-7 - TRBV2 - CASTRGKGVAYEQYF TGTGCCAGCACCCGAGGGAAGGGGGTTGCCTACGAGCAGTACTTC